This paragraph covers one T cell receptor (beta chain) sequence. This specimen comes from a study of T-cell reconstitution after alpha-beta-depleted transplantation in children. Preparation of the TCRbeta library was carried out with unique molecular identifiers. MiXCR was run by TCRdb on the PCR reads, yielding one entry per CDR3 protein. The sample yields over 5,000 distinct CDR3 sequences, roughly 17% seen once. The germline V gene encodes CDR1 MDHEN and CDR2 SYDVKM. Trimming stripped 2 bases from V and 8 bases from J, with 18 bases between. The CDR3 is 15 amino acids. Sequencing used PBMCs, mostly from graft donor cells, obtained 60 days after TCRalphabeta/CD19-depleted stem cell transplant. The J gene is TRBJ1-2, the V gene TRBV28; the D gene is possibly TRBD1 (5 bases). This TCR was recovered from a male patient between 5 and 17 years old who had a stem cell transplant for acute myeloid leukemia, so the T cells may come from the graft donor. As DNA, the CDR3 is TGTGCCAGCAGTTTAGACTGGACATGGGAAAGAGGCTACACCTTC. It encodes CASSLDWTWERGYTF.